Listed here are 29 T cell receptor beta chains from one sample, sequenced in a study of blood T cell repertoires in COVID-19. The method was immunoSEQ multiplex PCR; TCRdb's version includes in-frame clones alone and lacks a portion of them. The data contain around 180,000 clones, under 85% of them singletons. Sequencing was performed on peripheral blood. All receptors derive from a man aged 60 to 75 with active or convalescent COVID-19.

The J gene is TRBJ2-7, the V gene TRBV15, with 12 nucleotides matching TRBD2. CDR3 length equals 16 residues. CDR1 and CDR2 (germline): LNHNV, YYDKDF (reference sequence). V lost 5 bases and J lost 1; bases outside the gene matches: 6. This CDR3 reads CATSGGLAGKSYEQYF. The CDR3 DNA reads TGTGCCACCAGCGGCGGACTAGCGGGAAAATCCTACGAGCAGTACTTC.

The chain uses TRBV5-6 and TRBJ2-7; a possible D gene is TRBD2 (6 bases). The germline V gene has CDR1 SGHDT and CDR2 YYEEEE. This CDR3 has 15 amino acids. V was trimmed by 4 bases and J by 1 base, leaving 15 bases between them. As DNA, the CDR3 is TGTGCCAGCAGCCTCTCCCCAGGGAGGTCCTACGAGCAGTACTTC. Residues: CASSLSPGRSYEQYF.

The V gene is TRBV27, the J gene TRBJ2-1, with 7 positions matching TRBD2. Looked up from germline, CDR1 is MNHEY and CDR2 is SMNVEV (reference sequence). The CDR3 sequence is 14 residues long. V lost 4 bases to trimming and J lost 7 bases; unmatched junction nucleotides: 7. The CDR3 loop reads CASSSGLVLNEQFF. In nucleotides, the CDR3 is TGTGCCAGCAGTTCCGGACTAGTATTGAATGAGCAGTTCTTC.

The chain links TRBV7-2 to TRBJ2-5, with unresolved D. Germline V gene lookup returns CDR1 SGHTA and CDR2 FQGNSA. Trimming stripped 5 bases from V and 5 bases from J, with 12 bases between. The length of the CDR3 is 13 residues. The CDR3 reads CASSAPVIETQYF. The CDR3 coding sequence is TGTGCCAGCAGCGCCCCGGTGATCGAGACCCAGTACTTC. Supplemented by reference TRBV7-2 and TRBJ2-5, the full variable domain reads GAGVSQSPSNKVTEKGKDVELRCDPISGHTALYWYRQSLGQGLEFLIYFQGNSAPDKSGLPSDRFSAERTGGSVSTLTIQRTQQEDSAVYLCASSAPVIETQYFGPGTRLLVL.

This clone was detected a few times. The chain has TRBV28 and TRBJ2-1; TRBD2 matches 9 bases. This CDR3 comprises 17 residues. J gave up 10 bases and V 5 bases, and 18 bases lay outside the gene matches. Germline V CDR1 and CDR2: MDHEN, SYDVKM. As DNA, the CDR3 is TGTGCCAGCAGTCCTCCTTTTGGGGTGGGGGCGGGGGGGGAGCAGTTCTTC. Amino acids: CASSPPFGVGAGGEQFF.

This rearrangement joins TRBV24-1 to TRBJ2-1, with 10 bases identical to TRBD2. The CDR3 totals 15 residues. Losses at the gene ends were 4 bases for V and 12 bases for J; bases not matched to a gene: 11. Per the germline V gene, CDR1 is KGHDR and CDR2 is SFDVKD. The CDR3 DNA is TGTGCCACCAGTGAGGCAATACCGGGACTAGCGACGCAGTTCTTC. Residues: CATSEAIPGLATQFF.

This rearrangement joins TRBV7-2 to TRBJ2-7; 7 bases are a match to TRBD2. The CDR3 is 13 amino acids. J lost 4 bases, V lost 5 bases, and 5 bases had no gene match. Germline CDR1 SGHTA, CDR2 FQGNSA. The CDR3 here is CASSISGKYEQYF. The DNA of the CDR3 is TGTGCCAGCAGCATCAGCGGGAAGTACGAGCAGTACTTC.

The chain uses TRBV19 and TRBJ1-1; D remains unclear. V dropped 4 bases and J dropped 1 base, with 13 bases sitting between them. The CDR3 runs to 15 residues. Germline-derived CDR1 and CDR2 are LNHDA and SQIVND (reference sequence). CDR3 DNA: TGTGCCAGTAGTAATGGAGGACGGGGGAACACTGAAGCTTTCTTT. Translating it yields CASSNGGRGNTEAFF.

The rearrangement uses TRBV7-3 and TRBJ2-3; weak D call: TRBD2 (6 bases). Per germline, CDR1 SGHTA and CDR2 FQGTGA. The CDR3 is 14 residues long. Trimming took off 5 bases at V and 2 bases at J, with 11 bases between the two ends. CDR3 DNA sequence: TGTGCCAGCAGCACTGGGACTCTCACAGATACGCAGTATTTT. Translating it yields CASSTGTLTDTQYF.

The chain combines TRBV9 with TRBJ1-6, with 9 bases identical to TRBD1. Germline V gene data show CDR1 as SGDLS and CDR2 as YYNGEE. The V segment lost 3 bases and the J segment 9 bases; nucleotides outside the gene matches: 7. This CDR3 contains 15 residues. The chain's CDR3 is CASSAVTGGSSPLHF. The CDR3, as DNA: TGTGCCAGCAGCGCCGTGACAGGGGGTAGTTCACCCCTCCACTTT.

The rearrangement uses TRBV12-3 or TRBV12-4 and TRBJ2-7, with no clear D. CDR3 length: 13 amino acids. V lost 3 bases to trimming and J lost 0 bases, with 6 bases between them. The DNA of the CDR3 is TGTGCCAGCAGTTTCCGGAGCTCCTACGAGCAGTACTTC. It specifies CASSFRSSYEQYF.

The chain has TRBV19 and TRBJ1-5, with D uncertain. The CDR3 totals 13 residues. The V gene lost 11 bases and the J gene lost 4 bases, with 15 bases spanning the gap. Germline values: CDR1 LNHDA, CDR2 SQIVND (reference sequence). In DNA form, the CDR3 reads TGTGCCTACCTAAAGATTTTGAATCAGCCCCAGCATTTT. It is translated as CAYLKILNQPQHF.

The chain has TRBV6-2 or TRBV6-3 and TRBJ2-7; 8 bases are a match to TRBD1. After removal of 6 bases from V and 2 bases from J, the junction contained 9 bases not matched to a gene. Looked up from germline, CDR1 is MNHEY and CDR2 is SVGEGT. This CDR3 spans 15 amino acids. The CDR3 DNA sequence: TGTGCCAGCAGCCCCTCCGGGACAGGCGCCTACGAGCAGTACTTC. It translates to CASSPSGTGAYEQYF.

The chain recombines TRBV7-9 with TRBJ2-2; 10 positions agree with TRBD1. The CDR3 is made up of 18 amino acids. Germline trimming cut 6 bases from V and 0 bases from J; bases unmatched to any gene: 10. Germline values: CDR1 SEHNR, CDR2 FQNEAQ (reference sequence). CDR3 sequence: CASRSPDRGTSNTGELFF. CDR3 nucleotide sequence: TGTGCCAGCAGATCCCCGGACAGGGGGACTTCGAACACCGGGGAGCTGTTTTTT.

This clone has only a few counts. V is TRBV19 and J is TRBJ1-2, with 7 bases fitting TRBD1. From germline, CDR1 is LNHDA and CDR2 SQIVND (reference sequence). CDR3 length: 14 residues. The V and J ends lost 7 bases and 4 bases, in that order; junction bases with no gene match: 9. The CDR3, as DNA: TGTGCCAGTAAAACAGGGGTTTCTGGCTATGGCTACACCTTC. Translating it yields CASKTGVSGYGYTF.

The genes are TRBV19 and TRBJ1-2; 10 bases map to TRBD1. The V and J ends lost 6 bases and 5 bases, in that order; junction bases with no gene match: 12. The CDR3 length is 16 residues. CDR1 LNHDA and CDR2 SQIVND come from the germline V gene (reference sequence). CDR3 region: CASSFTGGTGAYGYTF. The CDR3 nucleotides read TGTGCCAGTAGCTTCACGGGAGGGACAGGGGCTTATGGCTACACCTTC.

This clone was observed once. The chain has TRBV10-3 and TRBJ2-3; D unresolved. Trimming removed 0 bases at V and 6 bases at J, with 10 bases between. The length of the CDR3 is 14 residues. Germline V gene lookup returns CDR1 ENHRY and CDR2 SYGVKD. The CDR3 is CAISESTLLDTQYF. The CDR3 DNA follows: TGTGCCATCAGTGAGTCGACTCTACTGGATACGCAGTATTTT.

V usage is TRBV18 and J usage is TRBJ1-2; maybe TRBD1 (5 bases). Between the trimmed V and J ends, which lost 0 bases and 1 base, there was a span of 12 bases. CDR1 is KGHSH, CDR2 LQKENI, per germline. The CDR3 covers 16 residues. DNA of the CDR3: TGTGCCAGCTCACCACCGGAGACAGTCCTTAACTATGGCTACACCTTC. As protein: CASSPPETVLNYGYTF.

The CDR3 spells CASSRREDGELFF. CDR3 DNA: TGTGCCAGCAGTCGACGGGAGGACGGGGAGCTGTTTTTT. V is TRBV2 and J is TRBJ2-2; 7 positions agree with TRBD2. V lost 5 bases, J lost 7 bases, and 4 bases stayed unmatched. The germline V gene has CDR1 SNHLY and CDR2 FYNNEI. The CDR3 runs to 13 residues.

The gene calls are TRBV18 and TRBJ2-7, with D tentatively TRBD2 (5 bases). With 3 bases removed from V and 3 bases from J, the gap between germline ends came to 15 bases. This CDR3 has 15 residues. Germline loops: CDR1 KGHSH, CDR2 LQKENI. CDR3 DNA: TGTGCCAGCTCACCGAGGTTGGCTAGCTTCTACGAGCAGTACTTC. Its protein is CASSPRLASFYEQYF.

The chain has TRBV19 and TRBJ2-2; D is unresolved. Trimming stripped 3 bases from V and 3 bases from J, with 8 bases between. This CDR3 has 14 residues. The V gene's germline CDR1 is LNHDA and CDR2 SQIVND (reference sequence). The chain's CDR3 is CASSIKQHTGELFF. The CDR3 DNA reads as TGTGCCAGTAGTATCAAACAGCACACCGGGGAGCTGTTTTTT.

The chain has TRBV25-1 and TRBJ2-1; 9 bases are shared with TRBD1. The J segment lost 4 bases and the V segment lost 9 bases, leaving 7 bases of the junction unmatched. Germline CDR1 is MGHDK and CDR2 is SYGVNS. The CDR3 has 14 residues. The CDR3 DNA is TGTGCCAGAACCCTCGGGACAGGGTACAATGAGCAGTTCTTC. Its protein product is CARTLGTGYNEQFF.

The chain couples TRBV7-3 to TRBJ2-2; 11 bases are a match to TRBD1. Trimming at V came to 0 bases and at J to 6 bases, leaving 3 bases not matched to a gene. This CDR3 has 16 amino acids. The germline gives CDR1 SGHTA, CDR2 FQGTGA. The CDR3 reads CASSLTPGQGAGELFF. The CDR3, as DNA: TGTGCCAGCAGCTTAACCCCGGGACAGGGGGCCGGGGAGCTGTTTTTT.

The J gene is TRBJ1-4, the V gene TRBV28; D not certain. Germline V gene sequence: CDR1 MDHEN, CDR2 SYDVKM. This CDR3 spans 15 amino acids. Trimming took off 4 bases at V and 3 bases at J, with 12 bases between the two ends. The CDR3 protein is CASSSTTGSNEKLFF. CDR3 bases: TGTGCCAGCAGTTCCACGACGGGTTCTAATGAAAAACTGTTTTTT. Complete variable domain (other parts from reference TRBV28 and TRBJ1-4): DVKVTQSSRYLVKRTGEKVFLECVQDMDHENMFWYRQDPGLGLRLIYFSYDVKMKEKGDIPEGYSVSREKKERFSLILESASTNQTSMYLCASSSTTGSNEKLFFGSGTQLSVL.

This rearrangement joins TRBV19 to TRBJ1-1; unclear D gene. The germline V gene encodes CDR1 LNHDA and CDR2 SQIVND (reference sequence). The CDR3 is 14 amino acids. The V and J ends lost 3 bases and 1 base respectively, with 9 bases between them. The chain's CDR3 is CASSITLWNTEAFF. The CDR3 DNA reads as TGTGCCAGTAGTATCACTCTCTGGAACACTGAAGCTTTCTTT. Using reference TRBV19 and TRBJ1-1 for the parts outside the CDR3, the full variable domain is DGGITQSPKYLFRKEGQNVTLSCEQNLNHDAMYWYRQDPGQGLRLIYYSQIVNDFQKGDIAEGYSVSREKKESFPLTVTSAQKNPTAFYLCASSITLWNTEAFFGQGTRLTVV.

The chain combines TRBV29-1 with TRBJ2-2, with D tentatively TRBD2 (7 bases). The CDR3 is 13 residues long. Germline CDR1 is SQVTM and CDR2 is ANQGSEA. V lost 7 bases, J lost 3 bases, and 12 bases lay in between. The CDR3 DNA reads TGCAGCGGGAGCGGGACATACACCGGGGAGCTGTTTTTT. This codes for CSGSGTYTGELFF.

In this sample, this clone turned up once. This chain uses TRBV28 with TRBJ2-7, with D maybe TRBD1 (6 bases). V gave up 2 bases and J gave up 0 bases, with 11 bases separating them. CDR3 length: 15 residues. CDR1 is MDHEN and CDR2 is SYDVKM in the germline V gene. CDR3 residues: CASSLQGRSSYEQYF. The CDR3 coding sequence is TGTGCCAGCAGTTTACAGGGGCGAAGCTCCTACGAGCAGTACTTC.

The CDR3 DNA is TGTGCCAGCAGCCACCGAGAGACCCAGTACTTC. Protein: CASSHRETQYF. This chain links TRBV3-1 (or the pseudogene TRBV3-2) with TRBJ2-5; no definite D call. CDR3 length equals 11 residues. CDR1 is LGHDT and CDR2 is YNNKEL in the germline V gene (reference sequence). V shed 3 bases and J shed 4 bases, with 3 bases lying between them.

With respect to this clone: The sample carries other DNA sequences with the same CDR3. This rearrangement joins TRBV9 to TRBJ1-1; 7 positions match TRBD1. Germline V gene lookup returns CDR1 SGDLS and CDR2 YYNGEE. The CDR3 contains 15 residues. Germline trimming cut 2 bases from V and 0 bases from J; bases unmatched to any gene: 4. The CDR3 coding sequence is TGTGCCAGCAGCGTGGGGGACAGACTGAACACTGAAGCTTTCTTT. As protein: CASSVGDRLNTEAFF.